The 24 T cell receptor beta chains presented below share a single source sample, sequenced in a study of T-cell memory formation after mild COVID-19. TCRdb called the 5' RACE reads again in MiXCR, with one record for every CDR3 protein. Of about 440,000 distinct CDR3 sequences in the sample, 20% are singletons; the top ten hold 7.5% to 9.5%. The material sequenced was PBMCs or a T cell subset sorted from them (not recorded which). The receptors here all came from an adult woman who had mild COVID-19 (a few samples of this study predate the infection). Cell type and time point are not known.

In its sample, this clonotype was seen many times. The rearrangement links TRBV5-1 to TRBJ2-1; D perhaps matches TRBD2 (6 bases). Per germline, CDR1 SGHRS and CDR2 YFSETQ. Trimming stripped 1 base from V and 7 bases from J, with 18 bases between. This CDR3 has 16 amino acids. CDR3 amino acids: CASSLSPLAVQNEQFF. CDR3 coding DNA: TGCGCCAGCAGCTTGAGTCCTTTAGCGGTCCAGAATGAGCAGTTCTTC.

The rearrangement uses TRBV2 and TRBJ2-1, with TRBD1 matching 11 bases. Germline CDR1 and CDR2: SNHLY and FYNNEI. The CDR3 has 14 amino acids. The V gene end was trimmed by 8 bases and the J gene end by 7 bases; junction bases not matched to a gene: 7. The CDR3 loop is CASFRDRGNNEQFF. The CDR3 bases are TGTGCCAGCTTCCGGGACAGGGGGAATAATGAGCAGTTCTTC.

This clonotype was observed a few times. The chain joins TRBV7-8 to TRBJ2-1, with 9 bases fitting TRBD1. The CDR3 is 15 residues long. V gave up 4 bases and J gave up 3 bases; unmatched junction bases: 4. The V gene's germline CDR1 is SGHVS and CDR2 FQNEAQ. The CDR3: CASSWGTGSYNEQFF. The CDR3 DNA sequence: TGTGCCAGCAGCTGGGGGACAGGGAGCTACAATGAGCAGTTCTTC.

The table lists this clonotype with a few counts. CDR3 nucleotide sequence: TGTGCCAGTAGTATCGAAGGCGAGCAGTACTTC. Translating gives CASSIEGEQYF. The chain uses TRBV19 and TRBJ2-7, with D uncertain. Germline V gives CDR1 LNHDA, CDR2 SQIVND (reference sequence). V lost 3 bases and J 6 bases, leaving 6 bases between the germline ends. The CDR3 sequence is 11 residues long.

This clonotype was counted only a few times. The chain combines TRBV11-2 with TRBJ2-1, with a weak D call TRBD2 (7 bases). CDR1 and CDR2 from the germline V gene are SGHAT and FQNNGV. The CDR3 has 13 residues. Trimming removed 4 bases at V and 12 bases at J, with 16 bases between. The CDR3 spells CASSSWEGGWQFF. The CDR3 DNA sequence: TGTGCCAGCAGCTCGTGGGAGGGGGGGTGGCAGTTCTTC.

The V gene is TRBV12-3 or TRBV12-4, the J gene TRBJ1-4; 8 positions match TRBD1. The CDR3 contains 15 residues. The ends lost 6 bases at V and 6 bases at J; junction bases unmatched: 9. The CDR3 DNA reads TGTGCCAGCAGACCTAGGACAGGGCGAGATGAAAAACTGTTTTTT. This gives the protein CASRPRTGRDEKLFF.

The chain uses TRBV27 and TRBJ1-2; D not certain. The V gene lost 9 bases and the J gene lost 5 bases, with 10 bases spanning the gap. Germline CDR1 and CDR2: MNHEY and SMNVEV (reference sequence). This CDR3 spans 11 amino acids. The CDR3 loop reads CASWGPYGYTF. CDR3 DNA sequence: TGTGCCAGTTGGGGTCCGTATGGCTACACCTTC.

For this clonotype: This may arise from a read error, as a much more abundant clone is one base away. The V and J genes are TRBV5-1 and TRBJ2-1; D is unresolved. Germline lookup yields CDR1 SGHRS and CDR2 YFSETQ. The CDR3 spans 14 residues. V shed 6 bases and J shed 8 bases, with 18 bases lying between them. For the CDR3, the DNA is TGCGCCAGCATGTGGGGTAGGTGTTTGGATGAGCAGTTCTTC. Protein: CASMWGRCLDEQFF.

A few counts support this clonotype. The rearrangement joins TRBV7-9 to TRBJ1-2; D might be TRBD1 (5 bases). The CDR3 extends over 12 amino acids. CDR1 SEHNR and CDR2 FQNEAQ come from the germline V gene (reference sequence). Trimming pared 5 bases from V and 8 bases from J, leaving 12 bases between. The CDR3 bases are TGTGCCAGCAGCCGGGACCTTGGGGGCTACACCTTC. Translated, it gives CASSRDLGGYTF. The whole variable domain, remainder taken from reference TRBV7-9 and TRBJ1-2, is DTGVSQNPRHKITKRGQNVTFRCDPISEHNRLYWYRQTLGQGPEFLTYFQNEAQLEKSRLLSDRFSAERPKGSFSTLEIQRTEQGDSAMYLCASSRDLGGYTFGSGTRLTVV.

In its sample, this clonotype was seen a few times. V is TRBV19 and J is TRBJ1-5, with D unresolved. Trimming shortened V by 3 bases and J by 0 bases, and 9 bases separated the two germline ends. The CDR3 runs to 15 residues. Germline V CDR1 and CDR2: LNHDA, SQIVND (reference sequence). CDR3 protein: CASSIVGYSNQPQHF. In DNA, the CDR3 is TGTGCCAGTAGTATTGTAGGGTATAGCAATCAGCCCCAGCATTTT.

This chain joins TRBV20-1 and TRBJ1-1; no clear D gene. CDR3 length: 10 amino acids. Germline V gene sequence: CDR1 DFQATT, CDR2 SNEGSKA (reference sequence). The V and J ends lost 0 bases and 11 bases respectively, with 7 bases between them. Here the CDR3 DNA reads TGCAGTGCTAGAGATAATCAGGCTTTCTTT. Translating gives CSARDNQAFF.

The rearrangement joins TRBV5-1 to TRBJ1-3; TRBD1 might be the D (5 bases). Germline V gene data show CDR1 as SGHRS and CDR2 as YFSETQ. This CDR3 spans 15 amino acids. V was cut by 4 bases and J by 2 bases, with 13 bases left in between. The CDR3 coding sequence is TGCGCCAGCAGCGAAGTAGGGGTCGCTGGAAACACCATATATTTT. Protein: CASSEVGVAGNTIYF.

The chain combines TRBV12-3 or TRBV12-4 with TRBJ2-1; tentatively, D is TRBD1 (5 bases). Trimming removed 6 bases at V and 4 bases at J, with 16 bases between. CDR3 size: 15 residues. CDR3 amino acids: CASSQADQGYNEQFF. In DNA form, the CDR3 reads TGTGCCAGCAGCCAAGCAGATCAGGGTTACAATGAGCAGTTCTTC.

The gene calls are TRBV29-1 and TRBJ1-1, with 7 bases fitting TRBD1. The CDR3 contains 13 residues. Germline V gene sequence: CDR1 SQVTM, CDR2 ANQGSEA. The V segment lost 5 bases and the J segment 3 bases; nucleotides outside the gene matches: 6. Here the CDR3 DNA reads TGCAGCGTTAACAGGGGAGTGTACACTGAAGCTTTCTTT. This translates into CSVNRGVYTEAFF.

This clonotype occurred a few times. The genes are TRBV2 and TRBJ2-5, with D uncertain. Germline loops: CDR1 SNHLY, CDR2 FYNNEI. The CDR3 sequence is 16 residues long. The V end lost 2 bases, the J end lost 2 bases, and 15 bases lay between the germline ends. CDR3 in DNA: TGTGCCAGCAGTGAAAGTACGTTGGCGGTGCAAGAGACCCAGTACTTC. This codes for CASSESTLAVQETQYF.

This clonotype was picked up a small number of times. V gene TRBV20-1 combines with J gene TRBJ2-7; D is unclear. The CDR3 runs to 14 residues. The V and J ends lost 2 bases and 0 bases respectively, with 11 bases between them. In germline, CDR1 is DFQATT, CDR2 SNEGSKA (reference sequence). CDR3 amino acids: CSARPKTPSYEQYF. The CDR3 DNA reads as TGCAGTGCTAGACCCAAGACCCCCTCCTACGAGCAGTACTTC.

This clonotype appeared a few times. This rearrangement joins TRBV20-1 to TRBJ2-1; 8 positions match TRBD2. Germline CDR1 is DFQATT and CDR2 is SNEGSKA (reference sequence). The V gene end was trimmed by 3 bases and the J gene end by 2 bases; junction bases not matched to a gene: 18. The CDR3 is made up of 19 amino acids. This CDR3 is CSASGVVAGPKFTYNEQFF. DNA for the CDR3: TGCAGTGCTAGCGGGGTGGTAGCGGGGCCTAAATTCACCTACAATGAGCAGTTCTTC.

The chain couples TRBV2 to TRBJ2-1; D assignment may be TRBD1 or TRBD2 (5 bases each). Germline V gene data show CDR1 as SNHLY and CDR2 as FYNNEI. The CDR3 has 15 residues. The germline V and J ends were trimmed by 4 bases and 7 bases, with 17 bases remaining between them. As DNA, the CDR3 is TGTGCCAGCAGTGGGCCCGGGGCCTCTCTTAATGAGCAGTTCTTC. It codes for CASSGPGASLNEQFF.

The CDR3 is CSAREQSNYGYTF. The CDR3 bases are TGCAGTGCTAGAGAGCAATCTAACTATGGCTACACCTTC. The chain recombines TRBV20-1 with TRBJ1-2; D is undetermined. Germline CDR1 is DFQATT and CDR2 is SNEGSKA (reference sequence). This CDR3 has 13 residues. The V end was cut by 0 bases, the J end by 0 bases, with 5 bases between.

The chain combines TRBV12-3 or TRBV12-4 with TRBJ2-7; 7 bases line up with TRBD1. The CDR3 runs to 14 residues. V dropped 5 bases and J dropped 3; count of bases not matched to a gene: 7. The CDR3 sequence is CASSPKGANYEQYF. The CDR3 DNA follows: TGTGCCAGCAGTCCTAAGGGGGCCAACTACGAGCAGTACTTC.

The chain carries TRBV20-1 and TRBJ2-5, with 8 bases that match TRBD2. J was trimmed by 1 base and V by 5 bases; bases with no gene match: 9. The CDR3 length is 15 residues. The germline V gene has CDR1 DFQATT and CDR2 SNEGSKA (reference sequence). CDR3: CSAWGREELQETQYF. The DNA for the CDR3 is TGCAGTGCTTGGGGGCGGGAGGAACTCCAAGAGACCCAGTACTTC.

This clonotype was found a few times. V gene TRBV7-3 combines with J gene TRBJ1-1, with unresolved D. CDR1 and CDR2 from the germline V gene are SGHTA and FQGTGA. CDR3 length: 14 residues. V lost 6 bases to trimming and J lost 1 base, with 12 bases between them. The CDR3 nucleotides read TGTGCCAGCAGGTCAAGTACGGCGAACACTGAAGCTTTCTTT. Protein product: CASRSSTANTEAFF.

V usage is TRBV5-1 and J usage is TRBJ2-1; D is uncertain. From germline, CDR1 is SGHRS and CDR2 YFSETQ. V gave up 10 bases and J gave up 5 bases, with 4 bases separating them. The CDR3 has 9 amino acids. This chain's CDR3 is CAPNNEQFF. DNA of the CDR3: TGCGCCCCCAACAATGAGCAGTTCTTC.

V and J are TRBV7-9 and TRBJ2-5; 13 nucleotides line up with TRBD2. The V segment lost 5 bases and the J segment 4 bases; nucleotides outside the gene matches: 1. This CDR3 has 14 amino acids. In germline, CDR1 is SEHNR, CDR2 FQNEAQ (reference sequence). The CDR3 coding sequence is TGTGCCAGCAGCCGACTAGCGGGAGGAGAGACCCAGTACTTC. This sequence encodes CASSRLAGGETQYF.